Below, 6 T cell receptor beta chains from the same sample are listed, as sequenced in a study of blood T cell repertoires in COVID-19 (dated by TCRdb to 2018 to 2021). Preparation of the library involved the immunoSEQ multiplex PCR assay. Entries here come from immuneACCESS through TCRdb and include only in-frame sequences with V and J called. Some clones fail to appear in such tables; in the studies checked, an unresolved V gene covers under half of the shortfall, and the cause of the remainder is unknown. This sample has around 15,000 clones in its table, and about 80% of those were observed once. The ten largest clones add up to roughly 9.7% of the sample. Sequences were obtained from peripheral blood. Receptors originate from a human donor in a cohort sampled during active COVID-19.

The rearrangement links TRBV28 to TRBJ1-4; 7 bases match TRBD1. The junction had 7 bases not matched to a gene; V was cut back by 6 bases and J by 6 bases. CDR3 length equals 14 residues. CDR1 is MDHEN and CDR2 is SYDVKM in the germline V gene. The chain's CDR3 is CASRTGALDEKLFF. The CDR3 DNA reads as TGTGCCAGCAGAACAGGGGCTTTGGATGAAAAACTGTTTTTT.

The count of this clone is one. The CDR3 is CASSRQPQGEKLFF. The DNA of the CDR3 is TGTGCCAGCAGCCGCCAACCACAGGGTGAAAAACTGTTTTTT. This chain connects TRBV6-5 to TRBJ1-4; possibly TRBD1 for D (6 bases). Germline V gives CDR1 MNHEY, CDR2 SVGAGI. V lost 6 bases, J lost 7 bases, and 15 bases lay in between. The CDR3 contains 14 residues.

This chain joins TRBV5-1 and TRBJ2-1, with 7 bases aligning to TRBD1. The CDR3 is 14 residues long. V shed 0 bases, J shed 4 bases, and the junction held 1 base outside the gene matches. The germline CDR1 and CDR2 sequences are SGHRS and YFSETQ. The CDR3 DNA is TGCGCCAGCAGCTTGGGACAGGGATACAATGAGCAGTTCTTC. As protein: CASSLGQGYNEQFF.

This clone occurred a few times. J is TRBJ2-5 and V is TRBV19, with TRBD1 identical over 10 bases. In germline, CDR1 is LNHDA, CDR2 SQIVND (reference sequence). The J segment lost 5 bases and the V segment lost 2 bases, leaving 8 bases of the junction unmatched. The CDR3 is made up of 16 amino acids. The CDR3 sequence is CASSISGQGGTETQYF. In nucleotides, the CDR3 is TGTGCCAGTAGTATATCCGGACAGGGGGGTACGGAGACCCAGTACTTC.

In DNA form, the CDR3 reads TGTGCCAGCAGTCGGGAGGGGAGACACAATGAGCAGTTCTTC. Protein: CASSREGRHNEQFF. This rearrangement joins TRBV6-6 to TRBJ2-1, with TRBD2 identical over 8 bases. V lost 5 bases to trimming and J lost 5 bases; unmatched junction nucleotides: 5. The length of the CDR3 is 14 residues. CDR1 MNHNY and CDR2 SVGAGI come from the germline V gene (reference sequence).

This clone has only one observation. This sequence joins TRBV2 and TRBJ1-6; D might be TRBD1 (6 bases). This CDR3 contains 16 residues. CDR1 and CDR2 (germline): SNHLY, FYNNEI. Trimming removed 6 bases at V and 2 bases at J, with 14 bases between. CDR3 residues: CASSQNRDTYNSPLHF. The CDR3 coding sequence is TGTGCCAGCAGCCAAAACCGGGACACCTATAATTCACCCCTCCACTTT. Looking up the rest from reference TRBV2 and TRBJ1-6 gives the full variable domain: EPEVTQTPSHQVTQMGQEVILRCVPISNHLYFYWYRQILGQKVEFLVSFYNNEISEKSEIFDDQFSVERPDGSNFTLKIRSTKLEDSAMYFCASSQNRDTYNSPLHFGNGTRLTVT.